The sequence of this TCR beta chain was determined in a study of a mutant IDH1 vaccine in newly diagnosed glioma. Stated time point: baseline, week 1 (first vaccination visit). Treatment of the sample: pre-vaccination baseline after standard-of-care therapy. The astrocytomas were IDH1-mutant, ATRX-negative, and WHO grade 3 or 4. The CDR3 consists of 15 residues. Germline lookup yields CDR1 SGDLS and CDR2 YYNGEE. V shed 3 bases and J shed 2 bases, with 15 bases lying between them. Method: immunoSEQ multiplex PCR; TCRdb's copy keeps in-frame clones and lacks some. The data show about 38,000 clones, approximately 78% seen once.

The sequence was obtained from a man aged 35 to 55 with glioma. Some clones in this sample may be carry-over from other donors' samples. V and J are TRBV9 and TRBJ2-7, with D possibly called TRBD1 or TRBD2 (5 bases each). The source was PBMCs, collected from a glioma patient treated with radiotherapy, temozolomide or both. The CDR3 spells CASSGGTREPYEQYF. CDR3 bases: TGTGCCAGCAGCGGGGGGACGAGGGAACCCTACGAGCAGTACTTC.